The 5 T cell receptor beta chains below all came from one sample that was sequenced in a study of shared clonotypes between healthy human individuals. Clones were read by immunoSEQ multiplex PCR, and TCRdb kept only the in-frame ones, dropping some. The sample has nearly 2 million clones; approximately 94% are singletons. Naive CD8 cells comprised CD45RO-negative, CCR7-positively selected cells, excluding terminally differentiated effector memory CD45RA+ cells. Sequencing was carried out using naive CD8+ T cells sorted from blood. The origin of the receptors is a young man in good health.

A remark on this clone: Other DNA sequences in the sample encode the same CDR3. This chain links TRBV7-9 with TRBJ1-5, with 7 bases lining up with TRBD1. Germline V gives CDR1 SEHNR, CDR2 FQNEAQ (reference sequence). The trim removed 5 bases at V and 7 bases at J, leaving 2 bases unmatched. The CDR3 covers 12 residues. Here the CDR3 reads CASSRGGQPQHF. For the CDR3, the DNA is TGTGCCAGCAGCCGAGGGGGCCAGCCCCAGCATTTT. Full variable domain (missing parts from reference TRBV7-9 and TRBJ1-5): DTGVSQNPRHKITKRGQNVTFRCDPISEHNRLYWYRQTLGQGPEFLTYFQNEAQLEKSRLLSDRFSAERPKGSFSTLEIQRTEQGDSAMYLCASSRGGQPQHFGDGTRLSIL.

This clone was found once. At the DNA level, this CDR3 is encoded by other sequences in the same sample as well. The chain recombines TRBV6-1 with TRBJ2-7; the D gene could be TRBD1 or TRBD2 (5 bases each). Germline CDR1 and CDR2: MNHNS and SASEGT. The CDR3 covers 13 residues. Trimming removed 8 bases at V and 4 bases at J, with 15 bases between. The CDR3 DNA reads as TGTGCCAGCCGAGGGGCTAGCAGTTACGAGCAGTACTTC. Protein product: CASRGASSYEQYF.

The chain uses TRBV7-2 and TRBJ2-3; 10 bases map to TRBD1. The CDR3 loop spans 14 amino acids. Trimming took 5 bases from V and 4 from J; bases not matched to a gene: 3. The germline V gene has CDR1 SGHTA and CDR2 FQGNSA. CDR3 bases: TGTGCCAGCAGCACTGGACAGGGGGCAGATACGCAGTATTTT. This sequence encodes CASSTGQGADTQYF.

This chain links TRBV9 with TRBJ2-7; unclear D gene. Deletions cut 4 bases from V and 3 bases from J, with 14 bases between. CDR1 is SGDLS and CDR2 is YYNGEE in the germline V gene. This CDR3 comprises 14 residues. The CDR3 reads CASSQGPPFYEQYF. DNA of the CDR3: TGTGCCAGCAGCCAAGGACCCCCCTTCTACGAGCAGTACTTC.

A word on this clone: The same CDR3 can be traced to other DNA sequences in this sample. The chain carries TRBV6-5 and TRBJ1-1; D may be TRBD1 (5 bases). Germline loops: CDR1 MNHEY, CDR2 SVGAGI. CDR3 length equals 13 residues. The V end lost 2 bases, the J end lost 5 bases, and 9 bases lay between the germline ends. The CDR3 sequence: CASSYGTATEAFF. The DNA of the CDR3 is TGTGCCAGCAGTTACGGGACGGCTACTGAAGCTTTCTTT.